The 5 T cell receptor beta chains below were found in one sample sequenced in a study of CD8+CD57+ T cells in acquired aplastic anemia (dated by TCRdb to the late 2010s). Expansion of CD8+CD57+ cells had been shown by flow cytometry in the patients chosen for sequencing. The reads were generated on an Illumina HiSeq 2000. Genomic DNA was used as template for profiling of TCR beta VDJ combinations and CDR3 sequences. Using fastp at Q25 and MiXCR, TCRdb reprocessed the public reads and kept productive beta chains. Duplicate CDR3 protein sequences are folded into a single record with the most common DNA and genes. Within this sample are under 200,000 distinct CDR3 sequences, with less than 60% of them counted one time only. The ten largest clones add up to about 1.8% of the sample. Sequencing input: sorted CD4+, CD8+, or CD8+CD57+ T cells (not recorded which) from PBMCs. The origin of the receptors is a human donor with aplastic anemia.

This clonotype was observed once. The chain employs TRBV19 and TRBJ2-7; TRBD1 matches 10 bases. Germline CDR1 and CDR2: LNHDA and SQIVND (reference sequence). The V and J ends lost 9 bases and 2 bases, in that order; junction bases with no gene match: 10. There are 15 residues in the CDR3. In DNA, the CDR3 is TGTGCCAGCAGTCCCCCCGGACAGGGGGCCTACGAGCAGTACTTC. This codes for CASSPPGQGAYEQYF. Complete variable domain (other parts from reference TRBV19 and TRBJ2-7): DGGITQSPKYLFRKEGQNVTLSCEQNLNHDAMYWYRQDPGQGLRLIYYSQIVNDFQKGDIAEGYSVSREKKESFPLTVTSAQKNPTAFYLCASSPPGQGAYEQYFGPGTRLTVT.

This clonotype was seen more than once but under ten times. This chain connects TRBV10-3 to TRBJ2-5, with 14 bases aligning to TRBD2. Trimming at V came to 7 bases and at J to 3 bases, leaving 13 bases not matched to a gene. In germline, CDR1 is ENHRY, CDR2 SYGVKD. CDR3 length: 18 amino acids. The CDR3 DNA sequence: TGTGCCATCAAATCCGGGACTAGCGGGAGTATTCGGGAAGAGACCCAGTACTTC. It is translated as CAIKSGTSGSIREETQYF.

This clonotype was detected ten times or more. This rearrangement joins TRBV18 to TRBJ2-7, with D possibly TRBD2 on 5 matching bases. The CDR3 is 13 residues long. The V gene's germline CDR1 is KGHSH and CDR2 LQKENI. Trimming took off 1 base at V and 3 bases at J, with 7 bases between the two ends. CDR3 protein: CASSPLGSYEQYF. The CDR3 DNA is TGTGCCAGCTCACCACTGGGGAGCTACGAGCAGTACTTC. Drawing the rest from reference TRBV18 and TRBJ2-7, the complete variable domain is NAGVMQNPRHLVRRRGQEARLRCSPMKGHSHVYWYRQLPEEGLKFMVYLQKENIIDESGMPKERFSAEFPKEGPSILRIQQVVRGDSAAYFCASSPLGSYEQYFGPGTRLTVT.

This chain connects TRBV2 to TRBJ2-5, with a tentative D call TRBD2 (6 bases). Germline-derived CDR1 and CDR2 are SNHLY and FYNNEI. CDR3 size: 13 residues. Trimming removed 8 bases at V and 2 bases at J, with 12 bases between. CDR3 sequence (DNA): TGTGCCAGCCGGGGACTGTCACAAGAGACCCAGTACTTC. It specifies CASRGLSQETQYF. The full variable domain, its missing parts supplied by reference TRBV2 and TRBJ2-5, is EPEVTQTPSHQVTQMGQEVILRCVPISNHLYFYWYRQILGQKVEFLVSFYNNEISEKSEIFDDQFSVERPDGSNFTLKIRSTKLEDSAMYFCASRGLSQETQYFGPGTRLLVL.

The rearrangement joins TRBV19 to TRBJ1-5; 10 nucleotides line up with TRBD1. Germline CDR1 reads LNHDA; CDR2 reads SQIVND (reference sequence). V dropped 5 bases and J dropped 4; count of bases not matched to a gene: 8. The CDR3 has 16 residues. The CDR3 DNA sequence: TGTGCCAGTAGTCATGGGCGGGACAGGGGTAATCAGCCCCAGCATTTT. Protein: CASSHGRDRGNQPQHF.